This T cell receptor beta chain comes out of a study of radiotherapy plus CTLA-4 blockade in lung cancer. Across the study: Around 18% of enrolled patients responded objectively, and about 30% had disease control. Study-wide results and caveats: Tumor-origin TCR clones grew in blood after radiotherapy plus ipilimumab.

Assay: immunoSEQ multiplex PCR; the TCRdb copy retains only in-frame clones and omits some. This table has about 120,000 clones, more than 65% appearing once. The table lists this clone with a few counts. What it recognizes is unknown. The CDR3 consists of 15 residues. Losses at the gene ends were 1 base for V and 6 bases for J; bases not matched to a gene: 7. Germline CDR1 is GTSNPN and CDR2 is SVGIG (reference sequence). The sample consisted of peripheral blood, taken from a patient treated with radiotherapy plus ipilimumab. This receptor was obtained from a human donor with non-small cell lung cancer who had a partial response to radiotherapy plus ipilimumab. The chain recombines TRBV30 with TRBJ2-1; 9 bases align to TRBD2. The CDR3 DNA reads as TGTGCCTGGAGTGGTTTAGCGGGAGTACCCAATGAGCAGTTCTTC. Translated, it gives CAWSGLAGVPNEQFF.